This T cell receptor (beta chain) is drawn from a study of shared clonotypes between healthy human individuals. CDR1 and CDR2 from the germline V gene are LGHNA and YNFKEQ. With 0 bases removed from V and 6 bases from J, the gap between germline ends came to 12 bases. This CDR3 has 16 amino acids. Only in-frame clones appear in the TCRdb table, and some are missing; sequencing was by immunoSEQ multiplex PCR. The data show about 710,000 clones, just under 75% seen once. V usage is TRBV4-2 and J usage is TRBJ1-6; D gene ambiguous. Sequencing input: memory CD4+ T cells sorted from blood. The subset: CD45RA-negative fraction. This TCR was sampled from a woman aged 25 to 45 in good health. The CDR3 nucleotides are TGTGCCAGCAGCCAAGAGGCAAGGACCAGTAATTCACCCCTCCACTTT. Protein product: CASSQEARTSNSPLHF.